This TCR beta chain was identified in a study of neurological immune-mediated disorders. The study's findings and limits: In HTLV-1-associated myelopathy, TCR clonal expansion was greatest, and in multiple sclerosis it was least, below healthy controls.

This clonotype has a count of ten or more. Its antigen remains unidentified. V was shortened by 5 bases and J by 9 bases, with 14 bases between the two germline ends. This CDR3 region has 13 residues. Germline CDR1 is SGHTA and CDR2 is FQGNSA. 5'RACE with 10-nucleotide random UMIs produced the cDNA. The yield of each sequencing run was over 170 million TCR-beta sequences from 15-18 subjects. MiXCR was run by TCRdb on the 5' RACE reads, yielding one entry per CDR3 protein. The data hold roughly 75,000 distinct CDR3 sequences, with about 13% observed a single time. Time point here: longitudinal time-point 1 (baseline). The unsorted libraries originated from 2 million PBMCs kept at -80 C.

Sequencing input: PBMCs. This clonotype was obtained from a female donor with HTLV-1-associated myelopathy (HAM/TSP). This chain links TRBV7-2 with TRBJ2-1, with D hard to call. The CDR3 protein is CASSPHSIFEQFF. The CDR3 nucleotides are TGTGCCAGCAGCCCCCACTCTATTTTTGAGCAGTTCTTC. Complete variable domain (other parts from reference TRBV7-2 and TRBJ2-1): GAGVSQSPSNKVTEKGKDVELRCDPISGHTALYWYRQSLGQGLEFLIYFQGNSAPDKSGLPSDRFSAERTGGSVSTLTIQRTQQEDSAVYLCASSPHSIFEQFFGPGTRLTVL.